This T cell receptor (beta chain) originates from a study of T cell responses to AZD1222 COVID-19 vaccine. Notes on the study in general: Only a handful of AZD1222 recipients were seropositive at baseline. The reported proportion of spike-specific TCRs targeting unmutated variant regions was nearly half.

The CDR3 consists of 15 residues. Germline-derived CDR1 and CDR2 are MNHEY and SVGAGI. The germline V and J ends were trimmed by 6 bases and 0 bases, with 15 bases remaining between them. Generated by immunoSEQ multiplex PCR, the TCRdb table keeps only in-frame clones and is missing some. The sample consists of 80,000 to 130,000 clones, around nine tenths of them appearing once. This clone has at least ten counts. Its antigen is unidentified. This chain joins TRBV6-5 and TRBJ2-7; perhaps TRBD2 as D (5 bases). The origin of this receptor is an adult in good health. The sequencing here drew on peripheral blood, taken on day 0 of AZD1222 vaccination. The CDR3 loop reads CASSQRGSLSYEQYF. CDR3 coding DNA: TGTGCCAGCAGCCAACGGGGTTCTCTCTCCTACGAGCAGTACTTC.